One sample yielded the 5 T cell receptor beta chains listed below, sequenced in a study of T cell repertoires in cytomegalovirus infection (dated by TCRdb to the late 2010s). These receptors' targets are unknown. The sample was run on an Illumina HiSeq 1500. Starting from the raw public reads, TCRdb applied fastp trimming at Q25, assembled clones with MiXCR and retained in-frame beta chains. Each entry is one CDR3 protein sequence, shown with its most common DNA and genes. The sample profile shows roughly 990,000 distinct CDR3 sequences; approximately 32% of them were found once. Clones ranked in the top ten supply around an eighth of the sample. The sample's treatment or condition, from its label and the paper: in vitro stimulation with specific CMV peptide epitopes to enrich CMV-specific T cells. The sequencing used cultured CD8+ T cells from PBMCs, collected from culture after CMV antigen stimulation. Receptors were obtained from a human donor in good health (CMV status not recorded). Some clones in this sample may be carry-over from other donors' samples.

This clonotype was counted between two and nine times. The rearrangement links TRBV9 to TRBJ2-1, with D tentatively TRBD1 (6 bases). CDR3 size: 16 residues. The V end was cut by 3 bases, the J end by 7 bases, with 20 bases between. The V gene's germline CDR1 is SGDLS and CDR2 YYNGEE. The CDR3 coding sequence is TGTGCCAGCAGCGGAAGGGACAATTTAGTTGGGAATGAGCAGTTCTTC. It encodes CASSGRDNLVGNEQFF. Full variable domain (rest looked up from reference TRBV9 and TRBJ2-1): DSGVTQTPKHLITATGQRVTLRCSPRSGDLSVYWYQQSLDQGLQFLIQYYNGEERAKGNILERFSAQQFPDLHSELNLSSLELGDSALYFCASSGRDNLVGNEQFFGPGTRLTVL.

To note about this clonotype: At one boundary the junction diverges from the germline segment, which might be a read error. The rearrangement uses TRBV7-6 and TRBJ2-5, with D perhaps TRBD1 or TRBD2 (6 bases each). The CDR3 spans 14 residues. The germline V gene encodes CDR1 SGHVS and CDR2 FNYEAQ. CDR3 amino acids: CVSSHTGSGETQYF. CDR3 in DNA: TGTGTCAGCAGCCACACAGGGAGCGGGGAGACCCAGTACTTC.

This clonotype was detected a few times. J is TRBJ1-3 and V is TRBV6-1; D remains unclear. V was trimmed by 1 base and J by 0 bases, leaving 10 bases between them. Per germline, CDR1 MNHNS and CDR2 SASEGT. The CDR3 spans 16 residues. Written as DNA, the CDR3 is TGTGCCAGCAGTGAAGTGGTGCAGCTCTCTGGAAACACCATATATTTT. It encodes CASSEVVQLSGNTIYF.

This clonotype was counted a few times. The V gene is TRBV7-6, the J gene TRBJ2-3; D perhaps matches TRBD1 (6 bases). The CDR3 has 14 amino acids. CDR1 SGHVS and CDR2 FNYEAQ come from the germline V gene. Trimming removed 5 bases at V and 0 bases at J, with 9 bases between. The CDR3 reads CASSATGSTDTQYF. In DNA, the CDR3 is TGTGCCAGCAGCGCGACAGGTAGCACAGATACGCAGTATTTT.

In its sample, this clonotype was seen many times. The genes are TRBV6-2 or TRBV6-3 and TRBJ2-3; no definite D call. V was clipped by 0 bases and J by 2 bases, with 3 bases between them. CDR1 and CDR2 (germline): MNHEY, SVGEGT. The CDR3 has 13 residues. This chain's CDR3 is CASSYSTTDTQYF. CDR3 nucleotide sequence: TGTGCCAGCAGTTACTCGACCACAGATACGCAGTATTTT.